Each of the 27 T cell receptor beta chains below was sequenced from the same sample in a study of blood T cell repertoires in COVID-19. Libraries were prepared by immunoSEQ multiplex PCR; TCRdb keeps only in-frame clonotypes and omits some of them. Among roughly 75,000 clones listed, 85% to 90% were seen once. The sample taken for sequencing was peripheral blood. The receptors were sampled from a man older than 75 in a cohort sampled during active COVID-19.

This rearrangement joins TRBV19 to TRBJ2-2; weak D call: TRBD2 (5 bases). CDR1 and CDR2 (germline): LNHDA, SQIVND (reference sequence). The CDR3 covers 16 residues. The V end lost 5 bases, the J end lost 1 base, and 14 bases lay between the germline ends. The CDR3 nucleotides are TGTGCCAGTAGTTTAAGGCGGACTCAGAACACCGGGGAGCTGTTTTTT. Residues: CASSLRRTQNTGELFF.

The chain recombines TRBV13 with TRBJ2-2; 12 nucleotides align to TRBD2. The CDR3 totals 16 residues. The germline gives CDR1 PRHDT, CDR2 FYEKMQ (reference sequence). The junction had 4 bases not matched to a gene; V was cut back by 4 bases and J by 4 bases. The CDR3 coding sequence is TGTGCCAGCAGCTCCCCTAGCGGGGGGGCCACCGGGGAGCTGTTTTTT. This gives the protein CASSSPSGGATGELFF.

The chain employs TRBV27 and TRBJ2-1; TRBD1 might be the D (6 bases). Trimming shortened V by 2 bases and J by 7 bases, and 9 bases separated the two germline ends. The germline gives CDR1 MNHEY, CDR2 SMNVEV (reference sequence). The CDR3 length is 13 residues. The CDR3 protein is CASSLLRGNEQFF. The CDR3 DNA is TGTGCCAGCAGTTTACTCAGGGGAAATGAGCAGTTCTTC.

The chain combines TRBV7-6 with TRBJ1-6, with D possibly matching TRBD1 (6 bases). Per germline, CDR1 SGHVS and CDR2 FNYEAQ. The CDR3 is 15 amino acids. With 4 bases removed from V and 5 bases from J, the gap between germline ends came to 12 bases. CDR3: CASSSLTGNNSPLHF. CDR3 sequence (DNA): TGTGCCAGCAGCTCTTTGACAGGAAATAATTCACCCCTCCACTTT.

This rearrangement joins TRBV28 to TRBJ1-1; the D is unclear. This CDR3 is 12 amino acids long. The germline V and J ends were trimmed by 2 bases and 11 bases, with 12 bases remaining between them. Germline V lookup: CDR1 MDHEN, CDR2 SYDVKM. The CDR3 coding sequence is TGTGCCAGCAGTTTACTCGGCGGTAGGGCTTTCTTT. It specifies CASSLLGGRAFF.

This clone was seen a single time. The chain couples TRBV27 to TRBJ2-4; TRBD2 matches 10 bases. CDR3 length: 16 amino acids. With 0 bases clipped from V and 8 bases from J, the junction kept 7 bases outside the gene matches. CDR1 MNHEY and CDR2 SMNVEV come from the germline V gene (reference sequence). The CDR3 region has the DNA TGTGCCAGCAGTTTATCAGCGGGGGGGAAGGGATACATTCAGTACTTC. It codes for CASSLSAGGKGYIQYF.

The J gene is TRBJ1-4, the V gene TRBV6-4, with 9 bases identical to TRBD1. Germline CDR1 MRHNA, CDR2 SNTAGT. This CDR3 region has 18 residues. The V and J ends lost 10 bases and 4 bases, in that order; junction bases with no gene match: 19. The CDR3 DNA follows: TGTGCCAACCCTAGGCGGACAGGGGAGGATTGGGATAATGAAAAACTGTTTTTT. It translates to CANPRRTGEDWDNEKLFF.

V is TRBV28 and J is TRBJ1-2; D ambiguous. The CDR3 has 12 residues. Germline-derived CDR1 and CDR2 are MDHEN and SYDVKM. Trimming shortened V by 2 bases and J by 8 bases, and 9 bases separated the two germline ends. CDR3 loop: CASSLREGGYTF. The CDR3 DNA sequence: TGTGCCAGCAGTTTACGGGAAGGGGGCTACACCTTC.

J is TRBJ2-3 and V is TRBV6-5; 10 positions match TRBD2. V lost 4 bases, J lost 6 bases, and 7 bases stayed unmatched. The CDR3 totals 15 residues. Germline lookup yields CDR1 MNHEY and CDR2 SVGAGI. In DNA form, the CDR3 reads TGTGCCAGCAGTTCCGGGACTAGCGACGGGGATACGCAGTATTTT. Protein sequence: CASSSGTSDGDTQYF.

This clone was detected once. The V call is TRBV5-1, the J call TRBJ2-2; no clear D gene. Between the trimmed V and J ends, which lost 0 bases and 1 base, there was a span of 7 bases. CDR1 is SGHRS, CDR2 YFSETQ, per germline. There are 15 residues in the CDR3. The CDR3 loop reads CASSLVQMNTGELFF. The CDR3 bases are TGCGCCAGCAGCTTGGTACAGATGAACACCGGGGAGCTGTTTTTT.

The chain has TRBV27 and TRBJ2-3; maybe TRBD2 (5 bases). This CDR3 comprises 14 residues. The ends were cut back, 5 bases at V and 9 bases at J, with 18 bases in the middle. From germline, CDR1 is MNHEY and CDR2 SMNVEV (reference sequence). Written as DNA, the CDR3 is TGTGCCAGCAGTGGAAGCCCTAAGCGGTTAACGCAGTATTTT. Translating it yields CASSGSPKRLTQYF.

This chain uses TRBV27 with TRBJ1-4, with D perhaps TRBD1 (5 bases). This CDR3 has 17 amino acids. Per germline, CDR1 MNHEY and CDR2 SMNVEV (reference sequence). Between the trimmed V and J ends, which lost 5 bases and 7 bases, there was a span of 23 bases. Here the CDR3 reads CASSATGTGTFGEKLFF. The CDR3, as DNA: TGTGCCAGCAGTGCAACCGGGACCGGGACTTTCGGTGAAAAACTGTTTTTT.

The rearrangement links TRBV10-3 to TRBJ1-1; unclear D gene. The CDR3 is 11 residues long. Germline CDR1 is ENHRY and CDR2 is SYGVKD. Trimming took 10 bases from V and 1 from J, leaving 7 bases between them. The DNA of the CDR3 is TGTGCCACCGAGGGGAACACTGAAGCTTTCTTT. Translating gives CATEGNTEAFF.

V and J are TRBV4-3 and TRBJ2-7, with 7 bases lining up with TRBD1. This CDR3 has 15 amino acids. From germline, CDR1 is LGHNA and CDR2 YSLEER. V shed 1 base, J shed 2 bases, and the junction held 5 bases outside the gene matches. The CDR3 protein is CASSQGRTGTYEQYF. The CDR3 DNA follows: TGCGCCAGCAGCCAAGGACGGACAGGAACCTACGAGCAGTACTTC.

This clone was recorded once. V is TRBV5-1 and J is TRBJ2-2; D is perhaps TRBD2 (5 bases). Germline V gene data show CDR1 as SGHRS and CDR2 as YFSETQ. V shed 1 base and J shed 3 bases, with 19 bases lying between them. This CDR3 is built from 18 residues. Here the CDR3 DNA reads TGCGCCAGCAGCTTGTCCTTTAATGTGGAGGAGGACACCGGGGAGCTGTTTTTT. Its translation is CASSLSFNVEEDTGELFF.

This clone appeared a single time. J is TRBJ2-1 and V is TRBV19, with TRBD1 identical over 7 bases. From germline, CDR1 is LNHDA and CDR2 SQIVND (reference sequence). Germline trimming cut 3 bases from V and 2 bases from J; bases unmatched to any gene: 4. The CDR3 sequence is 15 residues long. The DNA for the CDR3 is TGTGCCAGTAGTATCAGTCAGGGGGCCTACAATGAGCAGTTCTTC. Translated: CASSISQGAYNEQFF.

The chain carries TRBV6-5 and TRBJ1-5, with D perhaps matching TRBD1 (6 bases). Trimming cost V 6 bases and J 0 bases, with 9 bases left between them. Germline V gene data show CDR1 as MNHEY and CDR2 as SVGAGI. The CDR3 spans 14 residues. CDR3 DNA sequence: TGTGCCAGCAGACAGGGTGCTAGCAATCAGCCCCAGCATTTT. It codes for CASRQGASNQPQHF.

The chain uses TRBV7-7 and TRBJ2-5; 7 bases match TRBD1. The CDR3 contains 15 residues. CDR1 and CDR2 (germline): SSHAT, FNYEAQ (reference sequence). The trim removed 4 bases at V and 1 base at J, leaving 6 bases unmatched. CDR3 region: CASSSRQGPQETQYF. The DNA for the CDR3 is TGTGCCAGCAGCTCGCGACAGGGCCCCCAAGAGACCCAGTACTTC.

The chain links TRBV3-1 (or the pseudogene TRBV3-2) to TRBJ2-6; D not certain. This CDR3 is 15 amino acids long. V gave up 0 bases and J gave up 0 bases, with 3 bases separating them. Per germline, CDR1 LGHDT and CDR2 YNNKEL (reference sequence). The CDR3 DNA follows: TGTGCCAGCAGCCAAGACTTCTCTGGGGCCAACGTCCTGACTTTC. Translation gives CASSQDFSGANVLTF.

V gene TRBV10-3 combines with J gene TRBJ2-7; TRBD2 matches 12 bases. The ends lost 2 bases at V and 1 base at J; junction bases unmatched: 6. The CDR3 covers 17 residues. The germline V gene has CDR1 ENHRY and CDR2 SYGVKD. CDR3 protein: CAISETSGGSLSYEQYF. CDR3 nucleotide sequence: TGTGCCATCAGTGAGACTAGCGGGGGGTCCTTATCCTACGAGCAGTACTTC.

The J gene is TRBJ1-5, the V gene TRBV6-5, with D possibly matching TRBD1 (6 bases). The germline gives CDR1 MNHEY, CDR2 SVGAGI. The ends were cut back, 9 bases at V and 0 bases at J, with 12 bases in the middle. The CDR3 is made up of 14 amino acids. The CDR3 sequence: CASSQGYSNQPQHF. CDR3 nucleotides: TGTGCCAGTTCACAGGGCTATAGCAATCAGCCCCAGCATTTT.

V and J are TRBV19 and TRBJ2-1, with a possible D match to TRBD2 (5 bases). The CDR3 extends over 15 amino acids. Trimming stripped 6 bases from V and 1 base from J, with 13 bases between. Germline V gene data show CDR1 as LNHDA and CDR2 as SQIVND (reference sequence). The CDR3 loop is CASRRTSGSYNEQFF. The CDR3 DNA follows: TGTGCCAGTAGGCGGACTTCTGGGTCCTACAATGAGCAGTTCTTC.

As to this clone: The identical CDR3 is also encoded by other nucleotide sequences in the sample. The chain has TRBV18 and TRBJ2-1, with 9 bases matching TRBD2. Germline CDR1 is KGHSH and CDR2 is LQKENI. Trimming at V came to 0 bases and at J to 4 bases, leaving 1 base not matched to a gene. CDR3 length: 15 amino acids. The CDR3 DNA reads TGTGCCAGCTCACCACCTAGCGGGGGATACAATGAGCAGTTCTTC. Its translation: CASSPPSGGYNEQFF.

The chain is built from TRBV3-1 (or the pseudogene TRBV3-2) and TRBJ1-1; D remains unclear. The CDR3 sequence is 14 residues long. In germline, CDR1 is LGHDT, CDR2 YNNKEL (reference sequence). V was cut by 0 bases and J by 1 base, with 6 bases left in between. The CDR3 protein is CASSQDSGNTEAFF. As DNA, the CDR3 is TGTGCCAGCAGCCAAGATTCAGGGAACACTGAAGCTTTCTTT.

The chain combines TRBV3-1 (or the pseudogene TRBV3-2) with TRBJ1-2, with D unclear. Trimming took 3 bases from V and 1 from J, leaving 9 bases between them. Germline CDR1 LGHDT, CDR2 YNNKEL (reference sequence). This CDR3 contains 14 residues. DNA of the CDR3: TGTGCCAGCAGCCAGGGAGGTCGTAACTATGGCTACACCTTC. This encodes CASSQGGRNYGYTF.

In DNA form, the CDR3 reads TGTGCCAGCGGACTTGCCCCCTTAGATACGCAGTATTTT. Translated: CASGLAPLDTQYF. This rearrangement joins TRBV9 to TRBJ2-3; maybe TRBD2 (5 bases). This CDR3 contains 13 residues. Germline values: CDR1 SGDLS, CDR2 YYNGEE. V was trimmed by 7 bases and J by 5 bases, leaving 14 bases between them.

The CDR3 loop reads CASSRPGQGYNEQFF. For the CDR3, the DNA is TGCGCCAGCAGTCGACCGGGACAGGGGTACAATGAGCAGTTCTTC. J is TRBJ2-1 and V is TRBV4-1, with 10 bases that match TRBD1. Germline V gene data show CDR1 as MGHRA and CDR2 as YSYEKL. V shed 6 bases and J 4 bases; nucleotides not matched to a gene: 6. CDR3 size: 15 residues.